This TCR beta chain emerged from a study of CD8 T cells in Susac syndrome (dated by TCRdb to between 2019 and 2020). At the level of the whole study: Repertoire sequencing was used to test whether CD8+ T cell activation and differentiation in Susac syndrome was antigen driven.

RNA was extracted using the RNeasy kit, and roughly 0.45 to 1 ug of the RNA was reverse transcribed with random hexamers. The immunoSEQ multiplex PCR assay, covering 54 Vbeta and 13 Jbeta segments, was used to amplify TCR beta CDR3 regions. Bias from PCR amplification was corrected by using a synthetic template baseline for primer optimization and for computational correction. The authors' pipeline ran thus. Reads were annotated to V, D and J genes per IMGT and analyzed with immunoSEQ Analyzer, keeping only productive sequences. Clonality was computed as one minus Shannon entropy normalized by log2 of the number of productive unique sequences. For each patient and control, public and private clones were evaluated among the 100 most prevalent clones. Susac-specific clones were defined as absent from healthy and MS cohorts, over a thousand published viral clones and other ImmuneACCESS disease sequences. TCRdb's own reprocessing of the public reads used fastp at Q25 and MiXCR and kept productive beta chains. For every CDR3 protein sequence, its rows merge into one entry that carries the most common genes and DNA. TCRdb, rather than the study authors, made the V and J calls. In this sample the table shows 250,000 to 350,000 distinct CDR3 sequences, about 90% of which occur a single time. Jointly, the top ten make up 0.065% of the sample.

High-throughput TCR beta sequencing profiled peripheral blood CD8+ and CD4+ T cells from healthy donors, Susac syndrome patients and multiple sclerosis patients. Treatment-naive patients with stable or active relapsing-remitting disease fulfilling revised McDonald criteria were used as multiple sclerosis controls. Bulk CD8+ and CD4+ T cells were purified by magnetic negative isolation, while CD8+ TEMRA cells were enriched using FACS. Blood was collected in EDTA tubes and processed within 24 hours, with PBMCs isolated through density gradient centrifugation. PBMCs intended for TCR sequencing were frozen in liquid nitrogen and were later thawed in a 37 degrees C water bath. The sorted or isolated CD4+, CD8+ and CD8+ TEMRA cells reached a purity of at least 90%. Results and caveats for the whole study, not just this receptor: The study acknowledged that relatively few individuals were included in the TCR sequencing and HLA analysis.

About this clonotype itself: Its antigen is currently not known. No base qualities exist here, and no much larger clone lies one base off it.

Input material: CD4+ T cells from PBMCs. This receptor was taken from a human donor with multiple sclerosis.

The base sequence is TGTGCCAGCAGTGAATGGGGTTACAATGAGCAGTTCTTC. This gives the protein CASSEWGYNEQFF. Here the chain combines TRBV2 and TRBJ2-1; there is no confident call for the D gene. CDR3 length: 13 amino acids, cysteine to phenylalanine. Only the CDR3 DNA is retained, 39 bases long and in frame from the first base. V drops 2 bases and J drops 4 bases, leaving 6 bases in between. The germline V gene provides CDR1 SNHLY and CDR2 FYNNEI. This CDR3, with the reference TRBV2 and TRBJ2-1 proteins standing in past its ends, gives the full variable domain EPEVTQTPSHQVTQMGQEVILRCVPISNHLYFYWYRQILGQKVEFLVSFYNNEISEKSEIFDDQFSVERPDGSNFTLKIRSTKLEDSAMYFCASSEWGYNEQFFGPGTRLTVL.